This T cell receptor beta chain was retrieved from a study of T cell responses to AZD1222 COVID-19 vaccine. Trimming took off 2 bases at V and 3 bases at J, with 10 bases between the two ends. CDR3 length: 15 residues. The germline CDR1 and CDR2 sequences are SEHNR and FQNEAQ (reference sequence). Only in-frame clones appear in the TCRdb table, and some are missing; sequencing was by immunoSEQ multiplex PCR. The repertoire holds some 150,000 clones, with 88% as singletons. Of note for this clone: Its antigen remains unidentified.

General observations from the study: CD4 TCRs associated with vaccination spanned spike, dominating at 160-218 and 743-854. Among the donors, most were white British and more were female, and clonal diversity was possibly underestimated.

The sample here was peripheral blood, taken on day 0 of AZD1222 vaccination. The chain employs TRBV7-9 and TRBJ2-2, with D possibly matching TRBD2 (5 bases). The sequence came from an adult in good health. CDR3 coding DNA: TGTGCCAGCAGCTTACGGGGTGGGGACACCGGGGAGCTGTTTTTT. Translation: CASSLRGGDTGELFF. The full variable domain, in which reference TRBV7-9 and TRBJ2-2 provide the parts outside the CDR3, is DTGVSQNPRHKITKRGQNVTFRCDPISEHNRLYWYRQTLGQGPEFLTYFQNEAQLEKSRLLSDRFSAERPKGSFSTLEIQRTEQGDSAMYLCASSLRGGDTGELFFGEGSRLTVL.